These 20 T cell receptor beta chains share one sample of origin, sequenced in a study of T cell clonotyping in hematopoietic cell transplantation. Here immunoSEQ multiplex PCR was the method, and the copy in TCRdb shows in-frame clones only, minus some. The sample holds 29,000 or so clones, roughly 80% seen once. Time point meaning: recipient sample about 28 days before transplant, after cytoreduction. Sequencing was performed on peripheral blood mononuclear cells, taken before stem cell transplant. The source of these receptors is a woman in her 30s with chronic myeloid leukemia. Some clones in this sample may be carry-over from other donors' samples.

J is TRBJ1-1 and V is TRBV5-6, with D possibly matching TRBD1 (5 bases). V was trimmed by 0 bases and J by 4 bases, leaving 25 bases between them. Germline CDR1 reads SGHDT; CDR2 reads YYEEEE. The CDR3 totals 19 residues. CDR3 loop: CASSLVVAGTPREGTEAFF. The CDR3 nucleotides are TGTGCCAGCAGCTTGGTGGTAGCAGGGACCCCCCGAGAAGGCACTGAAGCTTTCTTT. The full variable domain, in which reference TRBV5-6 and TRBJ1-1 provide the parts outside the CDR3, is DAGVTQSPTHLIKTRGQQVTLRCSPKSGHDTVSWYQQALGQGPQFIFQYYEEEERQRGNFPDRFSGHQFPNYSSELNVNALLLGDSALYLCASSLVVAGTPREGTEAFFGQGTRLTVV.

The chain has TRBV6-1 and TRBJ1-2; D is undetermined. Trimming left V 2 bases short and J 3 bases short, with 13 bases between. This CDR3 spans 15 amino acids. The germline gives CDR1 MNHNS, CDR2 SASEGT. The CDR3 DNA is TGTGCCAGCAGTGAATGGACGGGGTGGGACTATGGCTACACCTTC. Amino acid sequence: CASSEWTGWDYGYTF.

The rearrangement links TRBV10-1 to TRBJ2-7, with 11 nucleotides matching TRBD1. Trimming took 9 bases from V and 1 from J; bases not matched to a gene: 2. The CDR3 length is 13 residues. The germline V gene has CDR1 WNHNN and CDR2 SYGVQD (reference sequence). The CDR3 bases are TGCGCCAGGGACAGGGGGCGGTCCTACGAGCAGTACGTC. As protein: CARDRGRSYEQYV.

Regarding this clone: The CDR3 ends on some other residue instead of the conserved phenylalanine or tryptophan, so this is likely a read error. The chain uses TRBV29-1 and TRBJ2-6; TRBD2 is a possible D gene (5 bases). The CDR3 spans 15 residues. Looked up from germline, CDR1 is SQVTM and CDR2 is ANQGSEA. Trimming shortened V by 0 bases and J by 10 bases, and 16 bases separated the two germline ends. CDR3 nucleotide sequence: TGCAGCGTTGAAGAAGGTAGAGGGATAGTAAACGTCCTGACTCTC. Protein sequence: CSVEEGRGIVNVLTL.

The chain couples TRBV9 to TRBJ1-2, with TRBD1 identical over 8 bases. J gave up 3 bases and V 3 bases, and 7 bases lay outside the gene matches. The CDR3 runs 15 residues. CDR1 SGDLS and CDR2 YYNGEE come from the germline V gene. The CDR3 DNA reads TGTGCCAGCAGCGATACGACAGGGGCTGACTATGGCTACACCTTC. Its translation is CASSDTTGADYGYTF.

The chain employs TRBV19 and TRBJ1-5, with D uncertain. Trimming took 5 bases from V and 4 from J, leaving 15 bases between them. The CDR3 length is 15 residues. From germline, CDR1 is LNHDA and CDR2 SQIVND (reference sequence). The CDR3: CASSHRAWGNQPQHF. CDR3 sequence (DNA): TGTGCCAGTAGTCACCGGGCCTGGGGAAATCAGCCCCAGCATTTT.

This rearrangement joins TRBV30 to TRBJ1-3; 7 nucleotides line up with TRBD1. The CDR3 totals 15 residues. The V segment lost 5 bases and the J segment 4 bases; nucleotides outside the gene matches: 11. The germline V gene encodes CDR1 GTSNPN and CDR2 SVGIG (reference sequence). The CDR3 here is CAWSRTGRGGNTIYF. CDR3 nucleotide sequence: TGTGCCTGGTCCAGGACAGGCAGGGGGGGAAACACCATATATTTT.

The chain carries TRBV7-5 and TRBJ2-1; TRBD1, the D gene given by the table, was not confirmed from the DNA. TRBV7-5 is a listed pseudogene. The CDR3 is 15 amino acids. CDR3 protein: CANDRGQGRYNEQFF. The CDR3 nucleotides read TGTGCCAATGACCGGGGACAGGGACGCTACAATGAGCAGTTCTTC.

This chain joins TRBV7-2 and TRBJ2-5, with D unresolved. Germline-derived CDR1 and CDR2 are SGHTA and FQGNSA. The CDR3 loop spans 13 amino acids. V was clipped by 3 bases and J by 1 base, with 6 bases between them. The CDR3 sequence: CASSFPGQETQYF. The CDR3 nucleotides read TGTGCCAGCAGCTTTCCGGGCCAAGAGACCCAGTACTTC.

The count of this clone is one. The CDR3 spells CASSQAAGEETQYF. CDR3 DNA: TGCGCCAGCAGCCAAGCGGCTGGAGAAGAGACCCAGTACTTC. This rearrangement joins TRBV4-1 to TRBJ2-5, with no clear D. The CDR3 totals 14 residues. Trimming stripped 1 base from V and 3 bases from J, with 9 bases between. Germline CDR1 MGHRA, CDR2 YSYEKL.

This clone was counted a few times. CDR3 DNA sequence: TGTGCCAGCCCAGTAAGCGTTGGAAACACCATATATTTT. Translating it yields CASPVSVGNTIYF. The chain carries TRBV6-1 and TRBJ1-3, with D unclear. CDR1 and CDR2 (germline): MNHNS, SASEGT. This CDR3 has 13 residues. The V end lost 8 bases, the J end lost 3 bases, and 11 bases lay between the germline ends.

The chain is built from TRBV7-2 and TRBJ2-7, with TRBD1 identical over 10 bases. Germline CDR1 is SGHTA and CDR2 is FQGNSA. CDR3 length equals 15 residues. Trimming took 8 bases from V and 2 from J; bases not matched to a gene: 9. The CDR3 nucleotides are TGTGCCAGCCGGACAGGGGGAAGTAGGGCCTACGAGCAGTACTTC. It translates to CASRTGGSRAYEQYF.

V is TRBV7-3 and J is TRBJ2-3; D perhaps matches TRBD2 (6 bases). CDR3 length: 15 amino acids. CDR1 and CDR2 from the germline V gene are SGHTA and FQGTGA. Trimming stripped 6 bases from V and 4 bases from J, with 17 bases between. The CDR3 sequence: CASSYGGLSSDTQYF. The CDR3, as DNA: TGTGCCAGCAGTTATGGGGGACTTAGTTCAGATACGCAGTATTTT. The variable domain in full, completed from reference TRBV7-3 and TRBJ2-3, reads GAGVSQTPSNKVTEKGKYVELRCDPISGHTALYWYRQSLGQGPEFLIYFQGTGAADDSGLPNDRFFAVRPEGSVSTLKIQRTERGDSAVYLCASSYGGLSSDTQYFGPGTRLTVL.

This sequence joins TRBV29-1 and TRBJ2-5; D might be TRBD1 or TRBD2, each matching 5 bases. The CDR3 covers 12 residues. The germline CDR1 and CDR2 sequences are SQVTM and ANQGSEA. The germline V and J ends were trimmed by 6 bases and 7 bases, with 15 bases remaining between them. The CDR3 DNA is TGCAGCGTAGGGACCGGGCAGGGGACCCAGTACTTC. As protein: CSVGTGQGTQYF.

In its sample, this clone was seen a few times. The rearrangement uses TRBV30 and TRBJ1-1; D is uncertain. The germline V gene has CDR1 GTSNPN and CDR2 SVGIG (reference sequence). There are 11 residues in the CDR3. V was cut by 4 bases and J by 0 bases, with 3 bases left in between. Here the CDR3 reads CAWIMNTEAFF. CDR3 in DNA: TGTGCCTGGATCATGAACACTGAAGCTTTCTTT.

CDR3 in DNA: TGTGCCAGCAGTCAAAAGGACAGGTTCGGCAATCAGCCCCAGCATTTT. Amino acids: CASSQKDRFGNQPQHF. The rearrangement links TRBV7-2 to TRBJ1-5; TRBD1 aligns across 7 bases. V dropped 6 bases and J dropped 2; count of bases not matched to a gene: 10. The CDR3 length is 16 residues. The V gene's germline CDR1 is SGHTA and CDR2 FQGNSA.

The rearrangement links TRBV6-5 to TRBJ1-5; D is perhaps TRBD1 (5 bases). Looked up from germline, CDR1 is MNHEY and CDR2 is SVGAGI. The CDR3 is 14 residues long. V lost 5 bases and J lost 3, with 11 bases in between. For the CDR3, the DNA is TGTGCCAGCAGTGTCCACGGGACCAATCAGCCCCAGCATTTT. This translates into CASSVHGTNQPQHF.

V and J are TRBV13 and TRBJ1-5; D possibly corresponds to TRBD1 (5 bases). Per the germline V gene, CDR1 is PRHDT and CDR2 is FYEKMQ (reference sequence). V was cut by 6 bases and J by 6 bases, with 12 bases left in between. CDR3 length equals 13 residues. CDR3 DNA: TGTGCCAGCAGTCATCAGGGTTTTCAGCCCCAGCATTTT. The encoded protein is CASSHQGFQPQHF.

The chain couples TRBV6-5 to TRBJ1-1; no clear D. Germline values: CDR1 MNHEY, CDR2 SVGAGI. The CDR3 spans 13 residues. Trimming took off 2 bases at V and 0 bases at J, with 4 bases between the two ends. The CDR3 reads CASSYKMNTEAFF. The CDR3 DNA is TGTGCCAGCAGTTACAAGATGAACACTGAAGCTTTCTTT.

This chain connects TRBV7-3 to TRBJ2-3; no reliable D call. The CDR3 contains 13 residues. CDR1 and CDR2 (germline): SGHTA, FQGTGA. The V end lost 5 bases, the J end lost 5 bases, and 11 bases lay between the germline ends. CDR3 protein: CASSLNSQDTQYF. CDR3 nucleotides: TGTGCCAGCAGCCTCAACTCCCAAGATACGCAGTATTTT. Drawing the rest from reference TRBV7-3 and TRBJ2-3, the complete variable domain is GAGVSQTPSNKVTEKGKYVELRCDPISGHTALYWYRQSLGQGPEFLIYFQGTGAADDSGLPNDRFFAVRPEGSVSTLKIQRTERGDSAVYLCASSLNSQDTQYFGPGTRLTVL.